This TCR beta chain was retrieved from a study of cytomegalovirus exposure and HLA in healthy donors. Whole-study results and caveats: Later work found most CMV-associated TCR beta chains apparently HLA-restricted. Several of the most significant clusters were apparently associated with common viral pathogens in a later analysis. Solely CMV serostatus was available to characterize immune exposure.

A word on this clone: The antigen remains undetermined.

The primer mix had 60 Vbeta and 13 Jbeta primers. Clones were sequenced by immunoSEQ multiplex PCR, and TCRdb holds only the in-frame ones, with some missing. The sample holds approximately 160,000 clones; approximately 67% are singletons and the top ten take approximately 4.5%. In nominal health when sampled, donors likely had unrecorded immune exposures nonetheless. The CDR3 consists of 13 residues. Between the trimmed V and J ends, which lost 4 bases and 1 base, there was a span of 7 bases. Germline V gene sequence: CDR1 MNHNS, CDR2 SASEGT. The chain is built from TRBV6-1 and TRBJ1-1; a weak D match, TRBD1 (5 bases). Sample: PBMCs. This clonotype was sampled from a woman between 18 and 29 years old in good health and CMV-seropositive. CDR3 region: CASSVRENTEAFF. The CDR3 region has the DNA TGTGCCAGCAGTGTCAGGGAGAACACTGAAGCTTTCTTT.